These 10 T cell receptor beta chains came from one sample sequenced in a study of cytomegalovirus exposure and HLA in healthy donors. In the PCR, 60 Vbeta and 13 Jbeta primers were used. Sequencing was performed with immunoSEQ multiplex PCR; in TCRdb, only in-frame clones are kept and a portion is missing. The sample lists 150,000 to 160,000 clones, 80% seen once, with around 5.6% in the top ten. Material: PBMCs. The origin of the receptors is a middle-aged woman in good health and CMV-seropositive.

This clone occurred a few times. The chain carries TRBV5-7 and TRBJ2-5, with 7 nucleotides matching TRBD1. TRBV5-7 is placed among ORFs of uncertain function. This CDR3 comprises 15 residues. V lost 4 bases to trimming and J lost 3 bases; unmatched junction nucleotides: 9. The CDR3 sequence is CASSRERDRKETQYF. The CDR3 nucleotides are TGTGCCAGCAGCAGAGAACGGGACAGAAAAGAGACCCAGTACTTC.

This clone was counted a few times. CDR3 amino acids: CASSFLTSTDTQYF. The CDR3 coding sequence is TGCGCCAGCAGCTTCCTTACTAGCACAGATACGCAGTATTTT. The chain couples TRBV5-1 to TRBJ2-3; D gene uncertain. The CDR3 has 14 residues. V lost 2 bases and J lost 0, with 7 bases in between. Germline CDR1 and CDR2: SGHRS and YFSETQ. Combining the CDR3 with reference TRBV5-1 and TRBJ2-3 gives the whole variable domain KAGVTQTPRYLIKTRGQQVTLSCSPISGHRSVSWYQQTPGQGLQFLFEYFSETQRNKGNFPGRFSGRQFSNSRSEMNVSTLELGDSALYLCASSFLTSTDTQYFGPGTRLTVL.

CDR3 protein: CASSIGRSGRAQETQYF. The CDR3 DNA sequence: TGTGCCAGTAGTATAGGGAGGAGCGGGAGGGCGCAAGAGACCCAGTACTTC. V usage is TRBV19 and J usage is TRBJ2-5, with 10 bases that match TRBD2. The V gene end was trimmed by 1 base and the J gene end by 2 bases; junction bases not matched to a gene: 7. Germline-derived CDR1 and CDR2 are LNHDA and SQIVND (reference sequence). The CDR3 sequence is 17 residues long.

About this clone itself: Germline and junction disagree at one end, which may indicate a read error. This chain uses TRBV6-1 with TRBJ2-7; a weak D match, TRBD1 (6 bases). There are 13 residues in the CDR3. Germline-derived CDR1 and CDR2 are MNHNS and SASEGT. CDR3 protein: CASSGETGQTVCF. The CDR3, as DNA: TGTGCCAGCAGTGGGGAGACAGGACAGACGGTCTGCTTC.

J is TRBJ2-7 and V is TRBV7-9, with TRBD1 matching 8 bases. Germline V gene data show CDR1 as SEHNR and CDR2 as FQNEAQ (reference sequence). V lost 5 bases, J lost 0 bases, and 6 bases stayed unmatched. This CDR3 spans 15 amino acids. In nucleotides, the CDR3 is TGTGCCAGCAGCCCCGGGACAGGAGACTCCTACGAGCAGTACTTC. As protein: CASSPGTGDSYEQYF.

The chain couples TRBV14 to TRBJ2-7; TRBD1 is a possible D gene (6 bases). There are 13 residues in the CDR3. The V gene lost 5 bases and the J gene lost 0 bases, with 8 bases spanning the gap. The germline V gene has CDR1 SGHDN and CDR2 FVKESK. The CDR3 DNA reads as TGTGCCAGCAGCGACAGGTACTCCTACGAGCAGTACTTC. It is translated as CASSDRYSYEQYF.

V gene TRBV7-3 combines with J gene TRBJ1-1, with a possible D match to TRBD1 (5 bases). This CDR3 is built from 12 residues. The germline gives CDR1 SGHTA, CDR2 FQGTGA. Between the trimmed V and J ends, which lost 1 base and 10 bases, there was a span of 10 bases. CDR3 sequence reads: CASSLRGKAAFF. CDR3 DNA: TGTGCCAGCAGCTTAAGGGGCAAAGCAGCTTTCTTT.

This clone was picked up one time. The chain uses TRBV5-1 and TRBJ2-5; TRBD2 aligns across 7 bases. In germline, CDR1 is SGHRS, CDR2 YFSETQ. The J segment lost 5 bases and the V segment lost 0 bases, leaving 7 bases of the junction unmatched. The CDR3 sequence is 15 residues long. CDR3 sequence: CASSLAGGRGETQYF. CDR3 DNA: TGCGCCAGCAGCTTGGCCGGCGGGAGAGGCGAGACCCAGTACTTC. The entire variable domain, with the rest obtained from reference TRBV5-1 and TRBJ2-5, is as follows: KAGVTQTPRYLIKTRGQQVTLSCSPISGHRSVSWYQQTPGQGLQFLFEYFSETQRNKGNFPGRFSGRQFSNSRSEMNVSTLELGDSALYLCASSLAGGRGETQYFGPGTRLLVL.

The chain combines TRBV27 with TRBJ1-2, with 9 nucleotides matching TRBD1. V lost 2 bases to trimming and J lost 8 bases; unmatched junction nucleotides: 3. Germline CDR1 MNHEY, CDR2 SMNVEV (reference sequence). CDR3 length: 13 residues. CDR3 region: CASSLDRGRGYTF. The DNA for the CDR3 is TGTGCCAGCAGTTTAGACAGGGGGAGGGGCTACACCTTC.

V is TRBV30 and J is TRBJ1-5; tentative D call: TRBD1 (5 bases). This CDR3 comprises 13 residues. From germline, CDR1 is GTSNPN and CDR2 SVGIG (reference sequence). The ends were cut back, 0 bases at V and 7 bases at J, with 10 bases in the middle. The CDR3 protein is CAWSVGGGQPQHF. As DNA, the CDR3 is TGTGCCTGGAGTGTGGGGGGGGGACAGCCCCAGCATTTT.